One and the same sample provided the 9 T cell receptor beta chains below, sequenced in a study of blood T cell repertoires in COVID-19 (dated by TCRdb to 2020 to 2021). Libraries were prepared through the immunoSEQ multiplex PCR assay. TCRdb took this table from immuneACCESS and kept in-frame rearrangements with V and J called. Such tables lack part of the clones; where checked against another copy, unresolved V genes explain under half of the gap, and the rest is unexplained. For this sample the table gives hundreds of thousands of clones, of which 80% to 90% were detected only once. 4% to 5.5% of the sample belongs to the ten largest clones. The sequenced sample consisted of peripheral blood. These receptors came from a woman under 40 with acute or convalescent COVID-19.

The V call is TRBV5-1, the J call TRBJ2-2; unclear D gene. Trimming removed 0 bases at V and 4 bases at J, with 4 bases between. The CDR3 has 13 residues. Germline CDR1 reads SGHRS; CDR2 reads YFSETQ. This chain's CDR3 is CASSLVLTGELFF. The CDR3, as DNA: TGCGCCAGCAGCTTGGTTCTCACCGGGGAGCTGTTTTTT.

The chain has TRBV2 and TRBJ1-5; TRBD1 matches 7 bases. Germline CDR1 and CDR2: SNHLY and FYNNEI. With 4 bases clipped from V and 7 bases from J, the junction kept 4 bases outside the gene matches. The CDR3 length is 13 residues. CDR3 DNA: TGTGCCAGCAGTGCAGACAGGGAACAGCCCCAGCATTTT. Translated: CASSADREQPQHF.

The gene calls are TRBV6-5 and TRBJ1-6; D is possibly TRBD1 (6 bases). V was trimmed by 6 bases and J by 13 bases, leaving 19 bases between them. CDR1 is MNHEY and CDR2 is SVGAGI in the germline V gene. The CDR3 loop spans 14 amino acids. CDR3 protein: CASRSGTTTSPLHF. CDR3 nucleotide sequence: TGTGCCAGCAGGTCCGGGACAACAACCTCTCCCCTCCACTTT.

V usage is TRBV7-8 and J usage is TRBJ1-1; D unclear. This CDR3 spans 14 amino acids. The germline V and J ends were trimmed by 3 bases and 0 bases, with 8 bases remaining between them. CDR1 and CDR2 (germline): SGHVS, FQNEAQ. CDR3 region: CASSFFPVNTEAFF. CDR3 coding DNA: TGTGCCAGCAGCTTTTTTCCAGTGAACACTGAAGCTTTCTTT.

This clone appeared a few times. This chain joins TRBV24-1 and TRBJ1-2; D remains ambiguous. The CDR3 is 13 residues long. The germline V gene has CDR1 KGHDR and CDR2 SFDVKD. V dropped 0 bases and J dropped 7 bases, with 8 bases sitting between them. CDR3 in DNA: TGTGCCACCAGTGATTTGCCGGGTGGTGGCTACACCTTC. Amino acids: CATSDLPGGGYTF.

The chain joins TRBV10-3 to TRBJ1-1; tentatively, D is TRBD1 (5 bases). Germline V gene lookup returns CDR1 ENHRY and CDR2 SYGVKD. With 7 bases removed from V and 1 base from J, the gap between germline ends came to 10 bases. The length of the CDR3 is 13 residues. The CDR3 loop is CAIKGGANTEAFF. The CDR3 coding sequence is TGTGCCATCAAGGGTGGGGCGAACACTGAAGCTTTCTTT.

The rearrangement uses TRBV15 and TRBJ1-4; D uncertain. Looked up from germline, CDR1 is LNHNV and CDR2 is YYDKDF (reference sequence). Trimming shortened V by 0 bases and J by 4 bases, and 9 bases separated the two germline ends. The CDR3 runs to 15 residues. This CDR3 reads CATSRDVEGNEKLFF. DNA of the CDR3: TGTGCCACCAGCAGAGATGTGGAGGGTAATGAAAAACTGTTTTTT.

This sequence joins TRBV7-9 and TRBJ1-3; D uncertain. The germline V and J ends were trimmed by 3 bases and 1 base, with 19 bases remaining between them. In germline, CDR1 is SEHNR, CDR2 FQNEAQ (reference sequence). There are 18 residues in the CDR3. CDR3 amino acids: CASSFHLERRWSGNTIYF. For the CDR3, the DNA is TGTGCCAGCAGCTTCCATTTAGAGAGGAGATGGTCTGGAAACACCATATATTTT.

This clone appeared a single time. V and J are TRBV29-1 and TRBJ1-1; weak D call: TRBD1 (6 bases). Germline V lookup: CDR1 SQVTM, CDR2 ANQGSEA. There are 13 residues in the CDR3. V was cut by 7 bases and J by 7 bases, with 19 bases left in between. CDR3 residues: CSASRGGANEAFF. CDR3 sequence (DNA): TGCAGCGCCTCAAGGGGGGGGGCGAATGAAGCTTTCTTT.